A single sample gave rise to the 5 T cell receptor beta chains below, sequenced in a study of T-cell memory formation after mild COVID-19. Via MiXCR, TCRdb re-called the 5' RACE reads, giving one row per CDR3 protein. The repertoire holds around 200,000 distinct CDR3 sequences, 18% seen once, with roughly 3.7% in the top ten. Material: PBMCs or a T cell subset sorted from them (not recorded which). These receptors were taken from a man aged 18 to 29 who had mild COVID-19 (a few samples of this study predate the infection). Cell type and time point are not known.

This clonotype was found a few times. The rearrangement links TRBV10-2 to TRBJ2-5, with TRBD2 matching 7 bases. The trim removed 9 bases at V and 1 base at J, leaving 11 bases unmatched. Germline V CDR1 and CDR2: WSHSY, SAAADI. The CDR3 spans 15 residues. CDR3 in DNA: TGCGCCAGTTCCGTCTGGGGGGGGAGCCAAGAGACCCAGTACTTC. Translating it yields CASSVWGGSQETQYF.

This clonotype was seen only a few times. The CDR3 spells CASRADRDTNTEAFF. The DNA for the CDR3 is TGTGCCAGCAGGGCAGACAGGGACACGAACACTGAAGCTTTCTTT. The V and J genes are TRBV7-3 and TRBJ1-1; 7 bases are a match to TRBD1. The CDR3 is made up of 15 amino acids. Trimming cost V 6 bases and J 1 base; bases outside gene matches: 8. Germline V CDR1 and CDR2: SGHTA, FQGTGA.

This clonotype was recorded a few times. V usage is TRBV28 and J usage is TRBJ1-3, with D possibly being TRBD1 (6 bases). This CDR3 spans 15 amino acids. CDR1 and CDR2 from the germline V gene are MDHEN and SYDVKM. Trimming removed 2 bases from V and 4 bases from J, with 12 bases in between. CDR3 in DNA: TGTGCCAGCAGTTTAGGGGGGGCGCAAGGAAACACCATATATTTT. Its translation: CASSLGGAQGNTIYF.

The V call is TRBV28, the J call TRBJ2-5; tentatively, D is TRBD2 (5 bases). The CDR3 length is 13 residues. Trimming cost V 2 bases and J 5 bases, with 9 bases left between them. Germline V gene sequence: CDR1 MDHEN, CDR2 SYDVKM. The CDR3 spells CASSLPGRETQYF. The CDR3 DNA follows: TGTGCCAGCAGTTTACCGGGAAGGGAGACCCAGTACTTC.

This clonotype was counted between two and nine times. The chain couples TRBV5-1 to TRBJ1-6; 8 bases align to TRBD1. Unmatched junction bases numbered 6, after V lost 1 base and J lost 6 bases. The germline V gene has CDR1 SGHRS and CDR2 YFSETQ. The CDR3 is made up of 16 amino acids. CDR3 loop: CASSLRQGTSNSPLHF. In DNA form, the CDR3 reads TGCGCCAGCAGCTTGAGACAGGGGACCAGTAATTCACCCCTCCACTTT.